This T cell receptor beta chain was recovered during a study of cytomegalovirus exposure and HLA in healthy donors. Regarding the study as a whole: Productive status was seen about 90% or about 30% of the time for most TCR beta V segments in an earlier analysis. With later analysis, a missense DCLRE1C variant became linked to TCR beta V- and J-gene trimming.

With 60 Vbeta and 13 Jbeta primers, the PCR was carried out. Method: immunoSEQ multiplex PCR; TCRdb's copy keeps in-frame clones and lacks some. Of 90,000 to 120,000 clones in the sample, around 77% were seen once. V was trimmed by 0 bases and J by 1 base, leaving 10 bases between them. The CDR3 length is 16 residues. From germline, CDR1 is MRHNA and CDR2 SNTAGT. For this clone: The antigen is not known.

The chain links TRBV6-4 to TRBJ2-1, with D unclear. The receptor was isolated from a male donor in good health and CMV-seronegative. The sample comprised PBMCs. The CDR3 here is CASSDSGSGSYNEQFF. CDR3 nucleotide sequence: TGTGCCAGCAGTGACTCGGGCAGTGGGTCCTACAATGAGCAGTTCTTC.